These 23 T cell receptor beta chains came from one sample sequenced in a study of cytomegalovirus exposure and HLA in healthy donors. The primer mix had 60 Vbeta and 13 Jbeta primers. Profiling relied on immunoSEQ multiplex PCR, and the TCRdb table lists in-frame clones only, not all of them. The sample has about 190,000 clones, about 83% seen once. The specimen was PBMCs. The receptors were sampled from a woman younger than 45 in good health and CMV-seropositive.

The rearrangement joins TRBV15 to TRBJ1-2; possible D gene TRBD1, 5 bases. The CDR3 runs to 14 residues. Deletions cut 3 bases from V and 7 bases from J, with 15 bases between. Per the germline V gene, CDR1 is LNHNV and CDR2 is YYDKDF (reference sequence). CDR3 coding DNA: TGTGCCACCAGCAGGGGGGAGGGGACTTCTGGCTACACCTTC. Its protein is CATSRGEGTSGYTF.

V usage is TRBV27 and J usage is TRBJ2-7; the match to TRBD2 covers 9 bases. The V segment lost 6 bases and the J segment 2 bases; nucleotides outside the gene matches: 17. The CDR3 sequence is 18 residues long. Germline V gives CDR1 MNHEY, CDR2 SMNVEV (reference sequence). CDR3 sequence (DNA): TGTGCCAGCAGCCCTCTCCCACTGGTTGTAGCGGGAGCCTACGAGCAGTACTTC. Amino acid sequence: CASSPLPLVVAGAYEQYF.

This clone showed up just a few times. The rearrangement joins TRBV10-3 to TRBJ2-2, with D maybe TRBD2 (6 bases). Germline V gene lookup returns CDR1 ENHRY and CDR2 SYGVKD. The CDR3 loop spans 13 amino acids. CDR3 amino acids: CAGEDGNTGELFF. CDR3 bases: TGTGCTGGGGAGGACGGCAACACCGGGGAGCTGTTTTTT.

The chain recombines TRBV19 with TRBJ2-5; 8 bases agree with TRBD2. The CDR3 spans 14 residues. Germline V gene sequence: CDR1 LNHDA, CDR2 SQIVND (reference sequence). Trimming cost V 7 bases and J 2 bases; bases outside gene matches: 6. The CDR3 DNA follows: TGTGCCAGTACCCCGACTAGCGAACAAGAGACCCAGTACTTC. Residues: CASTPTSEQETQYF.

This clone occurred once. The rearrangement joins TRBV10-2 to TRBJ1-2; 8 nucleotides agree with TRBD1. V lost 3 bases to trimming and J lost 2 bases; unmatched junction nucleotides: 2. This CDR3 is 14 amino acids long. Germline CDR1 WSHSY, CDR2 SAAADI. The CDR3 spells CASSDRTGNYGYTF. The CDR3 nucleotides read TGCGCCAGCAGTGACAGGACAGGGAACTATGGCTACACCTTC.

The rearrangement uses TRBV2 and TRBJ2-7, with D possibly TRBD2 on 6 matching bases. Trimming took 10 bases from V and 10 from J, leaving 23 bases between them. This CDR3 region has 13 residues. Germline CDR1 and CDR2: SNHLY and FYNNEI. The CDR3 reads CATSGDSTPIQYF. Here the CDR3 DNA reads TGTGCCACCTCTGGGGACTCGACCCCAATCCAGTACTTC. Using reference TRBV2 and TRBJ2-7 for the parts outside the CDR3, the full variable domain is EPEVTQTPSHQVTQMGQEVILRCVPISNHLYFYWYRQILGQKVEFLVSFYNNEISEKSEIFDDQFSVERPDGSNFTLKIRSTKLEDSAMYFCATSGDSTPIQYFGPGTRLTVT.

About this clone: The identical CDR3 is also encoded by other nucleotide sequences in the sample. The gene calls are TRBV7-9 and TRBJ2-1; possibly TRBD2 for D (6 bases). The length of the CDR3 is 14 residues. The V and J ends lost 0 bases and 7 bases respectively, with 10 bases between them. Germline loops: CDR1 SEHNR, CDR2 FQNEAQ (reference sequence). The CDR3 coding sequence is TGTGCCAGCAGCTTAGCCGGGGGTAGTAATGAGCAGTTCTTC. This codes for CASSLAGGSNEQFF.

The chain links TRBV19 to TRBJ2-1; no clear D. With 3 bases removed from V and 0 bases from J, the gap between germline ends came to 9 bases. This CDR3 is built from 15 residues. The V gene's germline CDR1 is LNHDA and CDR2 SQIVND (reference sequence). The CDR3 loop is CASSIMSSSYNEQFF. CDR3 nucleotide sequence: TGTGCCAGTAGTATTATGTCCAGCTCCTACAATGAGCAGTTCTTC. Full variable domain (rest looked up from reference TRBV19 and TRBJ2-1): DGGITQSPKYLFRKEGQNVTLSCEQNLNHDAMYWYRQDPGQGLRLIYYSQIVNDFQKGDIAEGYSVSREKKESFPLTVTSAQKNPTAFYLCASSIMSSSYNEQFFGPGTRLTVL.

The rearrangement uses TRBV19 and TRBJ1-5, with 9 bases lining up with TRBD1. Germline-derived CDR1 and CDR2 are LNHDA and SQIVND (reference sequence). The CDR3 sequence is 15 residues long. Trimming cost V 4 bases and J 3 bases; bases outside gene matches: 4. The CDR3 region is CASSNGTGNNQPQHF. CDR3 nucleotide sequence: TGTGCCAGTAGTAACGGGACAGGGAACAATCAGCCCCAGCATTTT.

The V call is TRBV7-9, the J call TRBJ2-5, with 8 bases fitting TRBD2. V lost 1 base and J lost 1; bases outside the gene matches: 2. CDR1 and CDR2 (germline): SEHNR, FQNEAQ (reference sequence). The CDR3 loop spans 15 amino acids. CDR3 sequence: CASSLDAGGQETQYF. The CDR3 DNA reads TGTGCCAGCAGCTTAGATGCGGGGGGCCAAGAGACCCAGTACTTC.

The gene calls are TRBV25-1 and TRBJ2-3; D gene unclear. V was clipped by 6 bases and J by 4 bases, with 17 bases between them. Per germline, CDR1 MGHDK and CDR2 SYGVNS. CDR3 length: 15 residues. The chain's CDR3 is CASSAMTGKADTQYF. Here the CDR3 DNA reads TGTGCCAGCAGCGCGATGACTGGAAAGGCAGATACGCAGTATTTT.

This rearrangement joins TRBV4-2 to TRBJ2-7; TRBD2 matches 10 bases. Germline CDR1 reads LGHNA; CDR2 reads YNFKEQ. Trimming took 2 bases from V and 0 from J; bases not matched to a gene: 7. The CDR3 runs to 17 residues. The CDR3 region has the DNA TGTGCCAGCAGCCAAACCGCGTCTAGCGGGGGCTCCTACGAGCAGTACTTC. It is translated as CASSQTASSGGSYEQYF.

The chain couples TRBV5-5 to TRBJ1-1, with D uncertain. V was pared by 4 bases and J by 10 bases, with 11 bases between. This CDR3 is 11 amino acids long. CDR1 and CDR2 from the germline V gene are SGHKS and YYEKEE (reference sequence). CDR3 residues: CASSGGVGAFF. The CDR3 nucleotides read TGTGCCAGCAGCGGAGGTGTGGGAGCTTTCTTT.

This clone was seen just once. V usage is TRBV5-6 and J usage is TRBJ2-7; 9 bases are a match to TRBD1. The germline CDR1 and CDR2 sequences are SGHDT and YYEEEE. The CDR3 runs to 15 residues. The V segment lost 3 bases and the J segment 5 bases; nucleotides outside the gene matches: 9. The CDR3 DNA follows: TGTGCCAGCAGCTGGGGGACAGGGAAATCAAACGAGCAGTACTTC. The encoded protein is CASSWGTGKSNEQYF.

The CDR3 coding sequence is TGTGCCAGCAGCTTATCAGATAATCAGCCCCAGCATTTT. It is translated as CASSLSDNQPQHF. The J gene is TRBJ1-5, the V gene TRBV7-2, with unresolved D. CDR3 length: 13 amino acids. V was pared by 2 bases and J by 4 bases, with 6 bases between. Germline V CDR1 and CDR2: SGHTA, FQGNSA. Full variable domain (remainder filled in from reference TRBV7-2 and TRBJ1-5): GAGVSQSPSNKVTEKGKDVELRCDPISGHTALYWYRQSLGQGLEFLIYFQGNSAPDKSGLPSDRFSAERTGGSVSTLTIQRTQQEDSAVYLCASSLSDNQPQHFGDGTRLSIL.

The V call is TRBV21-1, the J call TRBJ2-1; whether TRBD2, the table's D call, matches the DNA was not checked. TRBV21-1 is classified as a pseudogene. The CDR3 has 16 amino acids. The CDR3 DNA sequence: TGTGCCAGCAGCAAAGCGAGAAGGAGGATCCACAATGAGCAGTTCTTC. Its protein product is CASSKARRRIHNEQFF.

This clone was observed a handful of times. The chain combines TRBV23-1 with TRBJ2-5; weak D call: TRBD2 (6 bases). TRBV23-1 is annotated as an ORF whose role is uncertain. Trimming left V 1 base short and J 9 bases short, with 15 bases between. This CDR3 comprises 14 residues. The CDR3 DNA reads TGCGCCAGCAGTCAATGGGGGGATTCTCCTCCCCAGTACTTC. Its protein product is CASSQWGDSPPQYF.

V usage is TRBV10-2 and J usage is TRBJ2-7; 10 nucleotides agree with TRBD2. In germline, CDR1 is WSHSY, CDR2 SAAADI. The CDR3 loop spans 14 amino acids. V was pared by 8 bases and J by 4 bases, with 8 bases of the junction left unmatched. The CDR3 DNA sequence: TGCGCCAGCGGTGTTCTAGCGGGGGTTTACGAGCAGTACTTC. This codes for CASGVLAGVYEQYF.

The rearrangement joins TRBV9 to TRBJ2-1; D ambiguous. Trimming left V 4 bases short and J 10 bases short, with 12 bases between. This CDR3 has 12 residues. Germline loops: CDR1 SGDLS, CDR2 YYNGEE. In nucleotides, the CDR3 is TGTGCCAGCAGCCCGCGTCGGTGGGAGCAGTTCTTC. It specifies CASSPRRWEQFF.

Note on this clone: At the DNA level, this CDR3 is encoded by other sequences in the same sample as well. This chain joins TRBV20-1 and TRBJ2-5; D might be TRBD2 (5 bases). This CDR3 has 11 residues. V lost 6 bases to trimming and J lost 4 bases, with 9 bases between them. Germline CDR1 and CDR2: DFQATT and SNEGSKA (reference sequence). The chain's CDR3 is CSARGRETQYF. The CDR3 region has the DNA TGCAGTGCCCGAGGGAGAGAGACCCAGTACTTC.

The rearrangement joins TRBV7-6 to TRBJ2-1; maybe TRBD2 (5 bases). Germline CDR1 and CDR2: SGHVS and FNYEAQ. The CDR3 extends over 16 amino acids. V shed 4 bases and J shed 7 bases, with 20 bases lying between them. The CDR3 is CASSSEITGTVNEQFF. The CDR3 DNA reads TGTGCCAGCAGCTCGGAGATAACGGGAACGGTAAATGAGCAGTTCTTC.

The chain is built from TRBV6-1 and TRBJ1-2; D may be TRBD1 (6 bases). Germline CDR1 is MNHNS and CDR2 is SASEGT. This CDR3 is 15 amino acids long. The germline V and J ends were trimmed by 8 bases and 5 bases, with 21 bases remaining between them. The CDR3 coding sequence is TGTGCCAGCCGGGTAAAGGGACAAGAGTTGTATGGCTACACCTTC. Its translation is CASRVKGQELYGYTF.

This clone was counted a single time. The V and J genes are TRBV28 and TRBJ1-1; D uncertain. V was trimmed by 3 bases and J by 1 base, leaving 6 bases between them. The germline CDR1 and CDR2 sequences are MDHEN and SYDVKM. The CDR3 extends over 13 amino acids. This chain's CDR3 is CASSLTTNTEAFF. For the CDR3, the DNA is TGTGCCAGCAGTTTGACAACGAACACTGAAGCTTTCTTT. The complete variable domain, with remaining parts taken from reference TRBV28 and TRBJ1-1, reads DVKVTQSSRYLVKRTGEKVFLECVQDMDHENMFWYRQDPGLGLRLIYFSYDVKMKEKGDIPEGYSVSREKKERFSLILESASTNQTSMYLCASSLTTNTEAFFGQGTRLTVV.